This T cell receptor (beta chain) originates from a study of cytomegalovirus exposure and HLA in healthy donors. Notes on the study in general: Earlier results showed most TCR beta V segments being productive about 90% or about 30% of the time.

In germline, CDR1 is SGHRS, CDR2 YFSETQ. The V gene end was trimmed by 1 base and the J gene end by 3 bases; junction bases not matched to a gene: 13. The length of the CDR3 is 18 residues. Turning to this clone: The target antigen is unknown.

Use of 60 Vbeta and 13 Jbeta primers characterized the PCR. The table came from immunoSEQ multiplex PCR; TCRdb's copy has only in-frame clones and leaves some out. The sample records 250,000 to 350,000 clones, 80% to 90% being singletons. The specimen sequenced was PBMCs. V is TRBV5-1 and J is TRBJ2-5, with TRBD2 identical over 9 bases. This TCR was recovered from a man aged 40-49 years in good health and CMV-seropositive. The CDR3 protein is CASSLNGGRAMIKETQYF. As DNA, the CDR3 is TGCGCCAGCAGCTTGAACGGCGGGAGGGCCATGATAAAAGAGACCCAGTACTTC. The entire variable domain, with the rest obtained from reference TRBV5-1 and TRBJ2-5, is as follows: KAGVTQTPRYLIKTRGQQVTLSCSPISGHRSVSWYQQTPGQGLQFLFEYFSETQRNKGNFPGRFSGRQFSNSRSEMNVSTLELGDSALYLCASSLNGGRAMIKETQYFGPGTRLLVL.